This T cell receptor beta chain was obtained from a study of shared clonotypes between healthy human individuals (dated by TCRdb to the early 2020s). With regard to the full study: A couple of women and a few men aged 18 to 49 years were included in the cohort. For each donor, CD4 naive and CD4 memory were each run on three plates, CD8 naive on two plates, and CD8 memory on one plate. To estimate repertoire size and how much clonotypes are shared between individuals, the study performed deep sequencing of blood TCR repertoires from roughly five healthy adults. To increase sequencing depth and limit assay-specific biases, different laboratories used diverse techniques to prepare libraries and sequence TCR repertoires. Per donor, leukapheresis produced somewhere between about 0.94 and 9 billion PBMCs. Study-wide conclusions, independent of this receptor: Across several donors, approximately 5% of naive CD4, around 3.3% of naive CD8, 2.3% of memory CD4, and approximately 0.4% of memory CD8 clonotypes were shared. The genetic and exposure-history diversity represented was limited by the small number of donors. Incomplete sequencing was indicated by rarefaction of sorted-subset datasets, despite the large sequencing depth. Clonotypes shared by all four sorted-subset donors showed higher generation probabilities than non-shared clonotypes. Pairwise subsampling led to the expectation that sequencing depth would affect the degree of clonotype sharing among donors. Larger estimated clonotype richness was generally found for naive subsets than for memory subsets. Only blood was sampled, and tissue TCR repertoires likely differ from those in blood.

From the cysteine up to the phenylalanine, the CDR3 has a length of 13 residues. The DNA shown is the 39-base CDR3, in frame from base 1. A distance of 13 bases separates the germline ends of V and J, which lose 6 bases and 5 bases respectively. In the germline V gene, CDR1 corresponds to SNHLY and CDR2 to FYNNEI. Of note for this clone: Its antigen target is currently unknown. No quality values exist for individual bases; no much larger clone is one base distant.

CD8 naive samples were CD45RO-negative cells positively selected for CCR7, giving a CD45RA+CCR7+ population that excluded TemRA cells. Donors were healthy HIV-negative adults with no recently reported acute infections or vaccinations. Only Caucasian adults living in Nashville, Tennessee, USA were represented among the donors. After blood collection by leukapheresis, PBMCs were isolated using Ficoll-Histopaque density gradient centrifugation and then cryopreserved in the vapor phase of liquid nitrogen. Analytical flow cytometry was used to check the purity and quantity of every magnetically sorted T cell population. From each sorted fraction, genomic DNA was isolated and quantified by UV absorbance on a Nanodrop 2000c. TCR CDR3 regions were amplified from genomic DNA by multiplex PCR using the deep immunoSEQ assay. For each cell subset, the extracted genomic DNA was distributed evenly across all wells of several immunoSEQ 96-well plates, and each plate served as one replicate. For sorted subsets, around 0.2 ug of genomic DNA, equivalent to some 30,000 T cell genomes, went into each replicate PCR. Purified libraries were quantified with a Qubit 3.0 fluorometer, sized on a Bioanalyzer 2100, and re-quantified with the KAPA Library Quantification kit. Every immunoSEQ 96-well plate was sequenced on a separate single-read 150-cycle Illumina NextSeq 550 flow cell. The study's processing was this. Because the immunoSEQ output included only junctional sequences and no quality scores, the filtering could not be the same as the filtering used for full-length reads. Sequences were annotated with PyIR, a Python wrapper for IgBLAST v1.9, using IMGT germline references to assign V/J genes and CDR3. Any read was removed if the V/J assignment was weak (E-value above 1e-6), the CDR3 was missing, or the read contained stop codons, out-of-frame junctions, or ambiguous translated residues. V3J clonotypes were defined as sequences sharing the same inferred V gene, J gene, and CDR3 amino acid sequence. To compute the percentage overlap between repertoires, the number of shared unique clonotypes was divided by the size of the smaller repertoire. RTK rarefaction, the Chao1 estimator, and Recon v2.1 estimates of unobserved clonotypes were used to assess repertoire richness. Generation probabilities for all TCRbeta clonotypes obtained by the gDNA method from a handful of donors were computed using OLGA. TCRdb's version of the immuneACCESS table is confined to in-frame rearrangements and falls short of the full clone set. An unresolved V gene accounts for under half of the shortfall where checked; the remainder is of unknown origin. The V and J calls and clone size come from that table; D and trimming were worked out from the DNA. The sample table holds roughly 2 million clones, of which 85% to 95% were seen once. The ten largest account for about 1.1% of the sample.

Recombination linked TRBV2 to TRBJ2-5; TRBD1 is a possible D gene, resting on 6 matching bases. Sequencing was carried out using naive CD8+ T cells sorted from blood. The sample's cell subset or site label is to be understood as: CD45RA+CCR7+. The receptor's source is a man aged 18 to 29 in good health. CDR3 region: CASSPGVGETQYF. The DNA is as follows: TGTGCCAGCAGCCCAGGGGTCGGCGAGACCCAGTACTTC.